The T cell receptor beta chain under discussion was sequenced for a study of T cells in Graves' hyperthyroidism and ophthalmopathy. Template material for amplifying TCR beta CDR3 regions consisted of RNA transcripts. The HTBI set primed first-round TCR CDR3 RT-PCR. TCRdb called the multiplex PCR reads again in MiXCR, with one record for every CDR3 protein. The profile covers about 130,000 distinct CDR3 sequences, with around 21% appearing a single time and about two thirds taken by the ten largest. CDR1 MNHNS and CDR2 SASEGT come from the germline V gene. The CDR3 contains 15 residues. V was pared by 5 bases and J by 2 bases, with 15 bases between. This clonotype occurred many times.

The source material was blood. The V gene is TRBV6-1, the J gene TRBJ1-1, with D hard to call. The clonotype originates from a woman aged 45 to 65 with Graves' hyperthyroidism that later progressed to Graves' ophthalmopathy. The CDR3 region has the DNA TGTGCCAGCAGTTACAGCGGACTTGGCAACACTGAAGCTTTCTTT. Protein sequence: CASSYSGLGNTEAFF.